The clone carrying this TCR beta chain was picked up a small number of times. Its antigen is not known. The data are from a study of blood T cells in healthy people across ages. Overall study findings and caveats: Observed TCR beta diversity showed a strong correlation with the percentage of naive T cells as measured by flow cytometry. The CMV status of each donor remained undetermined, and this could have confounded shifts in expanded clonotypes.

Those donating, healthy Caucasian individuals from Russia, were aged roughly 6 to 100. For every donor, a draw yielded around 10 milliliters of peripheral blood. Trimming stripped 3 bases from V and 1 base from J, with 12 bases between. The CDR3 loop spans 15 amino acids. Germline V CDR1 and CDR2: SGHVS, FQNEAQ. For the second PCR, which ran for about 7 to 11 cycles, a sample-barcoded 5' primer and a J-beta primer mix were used. TCRdb used MiXCR to reprocess the 5' RACE reads, holding one entry per CDR3 protein. The data hold 950,000 to 1,200,000 distinct CDR3 sequences, with roughly two fifths observed a single time.

This TCR came from a man between 18 and 29 years old in good health. Sequenced: blood. This chain joins TRBV7-8 and TRBJ1-1; no clear D. DNA of the CDR3: TGTGCCAGCAGCTTCACTCAAGGGAGGAACACTGAAGCTTTCTTT. Translated: CASSFTQGRNTEAFF.